This T cell receptor (beta chain) was obtained from a study of blood T cell repertoires in COVID-19. This CDR3 has 15 amino acids. Germline V gene data show CDR1 as MNHEY and CDR2 as SMNVEV (reference sequence). Trimming pared 4 bases from V and 4 bases from J, leaving 16 bases between. Using immunoSEQ multiplex PCR, the repertoire was profiled, and TCRdb retains in-frame clones only, with some absent. The sample includes more than 40,000 clones, 65% to 90% of them seen just once. This clone was found once. This chain uses TRBV27 with TRBJ1-2; perhaps TRBD1 as D (6 bases). This clonotype originated in a woman aged 80 or older with acute or convalescent COVID-19. The material sequenced was peripheral blood. CDR3 sequence reads: CASSSAGGGVYGYTF. CDR3 coding DNA: TGTGCCAGCAGTTCGGCTGGAGGGGGGGTCTATGGCTACACCTTC.